This T cell receptor (beta chain) was captured in a study of blood T cell repertoires in COVID-19. Turning to the study itself: The study drew acute and convalescent COVID-19 samples from the United States, Italy and Spain.

Assay used: immunoSEQ multiplex PCR; TCRdb lists only in-frame clones, some missing. The data hold approximately 150,000 clones, with 65% to 90% observed a single time. This receptor was identified in a man aged 70 or older with acute or convalescent COVID-19. The source material was peripheral blood.

DNA of the CDR3: TGTGCCAGCAGTGACGCAGGGGTTGGTGGCTACACCTTC. Translation gives CASSDAGVGGYTF. This rearrangement joins TRBV6-4 to TRBJ1-2, with D possibly matching TRBD1 (6 bases). The CDR3 runs 13 residues. CDR1 is MRHNA and CDR2 is SNTAGT in the germline V gene. V lost 2 bases and J 7 bases, leaving 11 bases between the germline ends.